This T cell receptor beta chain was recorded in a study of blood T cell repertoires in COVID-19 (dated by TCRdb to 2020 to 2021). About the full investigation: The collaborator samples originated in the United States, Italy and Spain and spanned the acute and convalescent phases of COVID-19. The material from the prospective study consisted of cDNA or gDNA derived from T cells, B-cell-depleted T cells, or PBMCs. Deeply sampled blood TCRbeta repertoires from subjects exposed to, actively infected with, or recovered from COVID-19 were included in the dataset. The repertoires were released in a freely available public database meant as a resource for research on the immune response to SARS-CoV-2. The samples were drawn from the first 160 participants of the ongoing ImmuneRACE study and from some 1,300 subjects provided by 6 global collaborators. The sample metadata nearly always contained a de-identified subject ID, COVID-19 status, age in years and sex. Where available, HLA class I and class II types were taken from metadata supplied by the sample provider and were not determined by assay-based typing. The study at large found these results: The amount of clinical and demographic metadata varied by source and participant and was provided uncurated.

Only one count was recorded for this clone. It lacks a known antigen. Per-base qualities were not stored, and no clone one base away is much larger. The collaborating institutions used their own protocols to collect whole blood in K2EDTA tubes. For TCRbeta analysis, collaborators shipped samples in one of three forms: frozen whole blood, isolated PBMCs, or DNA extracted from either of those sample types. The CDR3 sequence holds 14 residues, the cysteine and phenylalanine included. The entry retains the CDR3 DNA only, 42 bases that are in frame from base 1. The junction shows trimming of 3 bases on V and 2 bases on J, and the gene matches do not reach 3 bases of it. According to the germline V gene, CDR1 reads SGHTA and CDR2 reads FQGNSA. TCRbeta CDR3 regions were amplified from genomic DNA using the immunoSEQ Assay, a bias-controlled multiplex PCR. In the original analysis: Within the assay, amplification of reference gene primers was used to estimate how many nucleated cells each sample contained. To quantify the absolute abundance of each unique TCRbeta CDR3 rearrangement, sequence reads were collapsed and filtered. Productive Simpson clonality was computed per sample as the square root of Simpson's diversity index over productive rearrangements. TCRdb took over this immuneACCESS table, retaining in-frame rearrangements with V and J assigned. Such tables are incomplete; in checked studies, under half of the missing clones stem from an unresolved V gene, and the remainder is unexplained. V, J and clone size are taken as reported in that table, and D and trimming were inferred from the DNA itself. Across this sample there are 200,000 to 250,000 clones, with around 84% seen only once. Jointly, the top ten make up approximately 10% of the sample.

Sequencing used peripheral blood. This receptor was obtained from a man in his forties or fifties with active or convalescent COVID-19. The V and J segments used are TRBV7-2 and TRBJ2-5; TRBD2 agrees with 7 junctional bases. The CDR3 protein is CASSFGREQETQYF. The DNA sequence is TGTGCCAGCAGCTTTGGGCGGGAGCAAGAGACCCAGTACTTC. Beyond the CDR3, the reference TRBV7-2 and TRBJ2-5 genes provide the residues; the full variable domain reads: GAGVSQSPSNKVTEKGKDVELRCDPISGHTALYWYRQSLGQGLEFLIYFQGNSAPDKSGLPSDRFSAERTGGSVSTLTIQRTQQEDSAVYLCASSFGREQETQYFGPGTRLLVL.